This T cell receptor (beta chain) was captured by sequencing in a study of blood T cell repertoires in COVID-19. Study-wide context: The United States, Italy and Spain supplied acute and convalescent COVID-19 samples.

The V gene's germline CDR1 is LGHNA and CDR2 YNFKEQ. Germline trimming cut 1 base from V and 9 bases from J; bases unmatched to any gene: 8. The CDR3 is 16 residues long. Profiling relied on immunoSEQ multiplex PCR, and the TCRdb table lists in-frame clones only, not all of them. The sample contains hundreds of thousands of clones, about 83% of which appear only once. This clone was picked up one time. The sample was peripheral blood. This clonotype was obtained from a woman between 50 and 59 years old with acute or convalescent COVID-19. The rearrangement joins TRBV4-2 to TRBJ2-1, with TRBD2 identical over 11 bases. The CDR3 loop reads CASSQALAGDIGEQFF. The CDR3 DNA follows: TGTGCCAGCAGCCAAGCACTAGCGGGAGATATTGGTGAGCAGTTCTTC.